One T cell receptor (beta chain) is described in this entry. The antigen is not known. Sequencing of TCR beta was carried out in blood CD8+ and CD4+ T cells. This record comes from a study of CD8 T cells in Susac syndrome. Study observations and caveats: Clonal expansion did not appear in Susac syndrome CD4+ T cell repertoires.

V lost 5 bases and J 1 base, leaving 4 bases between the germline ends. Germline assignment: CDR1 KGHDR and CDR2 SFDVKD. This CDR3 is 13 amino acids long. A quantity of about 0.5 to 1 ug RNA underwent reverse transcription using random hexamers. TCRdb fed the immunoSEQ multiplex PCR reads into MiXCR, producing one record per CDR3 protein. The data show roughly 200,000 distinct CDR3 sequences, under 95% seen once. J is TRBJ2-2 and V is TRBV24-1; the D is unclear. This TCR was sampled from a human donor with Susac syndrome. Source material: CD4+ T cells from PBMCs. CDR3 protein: CATSAENTGELFF. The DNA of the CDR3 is TGTGCCACCAGTGCGGAGAACACCGGGGAGCTGTTTTTT.